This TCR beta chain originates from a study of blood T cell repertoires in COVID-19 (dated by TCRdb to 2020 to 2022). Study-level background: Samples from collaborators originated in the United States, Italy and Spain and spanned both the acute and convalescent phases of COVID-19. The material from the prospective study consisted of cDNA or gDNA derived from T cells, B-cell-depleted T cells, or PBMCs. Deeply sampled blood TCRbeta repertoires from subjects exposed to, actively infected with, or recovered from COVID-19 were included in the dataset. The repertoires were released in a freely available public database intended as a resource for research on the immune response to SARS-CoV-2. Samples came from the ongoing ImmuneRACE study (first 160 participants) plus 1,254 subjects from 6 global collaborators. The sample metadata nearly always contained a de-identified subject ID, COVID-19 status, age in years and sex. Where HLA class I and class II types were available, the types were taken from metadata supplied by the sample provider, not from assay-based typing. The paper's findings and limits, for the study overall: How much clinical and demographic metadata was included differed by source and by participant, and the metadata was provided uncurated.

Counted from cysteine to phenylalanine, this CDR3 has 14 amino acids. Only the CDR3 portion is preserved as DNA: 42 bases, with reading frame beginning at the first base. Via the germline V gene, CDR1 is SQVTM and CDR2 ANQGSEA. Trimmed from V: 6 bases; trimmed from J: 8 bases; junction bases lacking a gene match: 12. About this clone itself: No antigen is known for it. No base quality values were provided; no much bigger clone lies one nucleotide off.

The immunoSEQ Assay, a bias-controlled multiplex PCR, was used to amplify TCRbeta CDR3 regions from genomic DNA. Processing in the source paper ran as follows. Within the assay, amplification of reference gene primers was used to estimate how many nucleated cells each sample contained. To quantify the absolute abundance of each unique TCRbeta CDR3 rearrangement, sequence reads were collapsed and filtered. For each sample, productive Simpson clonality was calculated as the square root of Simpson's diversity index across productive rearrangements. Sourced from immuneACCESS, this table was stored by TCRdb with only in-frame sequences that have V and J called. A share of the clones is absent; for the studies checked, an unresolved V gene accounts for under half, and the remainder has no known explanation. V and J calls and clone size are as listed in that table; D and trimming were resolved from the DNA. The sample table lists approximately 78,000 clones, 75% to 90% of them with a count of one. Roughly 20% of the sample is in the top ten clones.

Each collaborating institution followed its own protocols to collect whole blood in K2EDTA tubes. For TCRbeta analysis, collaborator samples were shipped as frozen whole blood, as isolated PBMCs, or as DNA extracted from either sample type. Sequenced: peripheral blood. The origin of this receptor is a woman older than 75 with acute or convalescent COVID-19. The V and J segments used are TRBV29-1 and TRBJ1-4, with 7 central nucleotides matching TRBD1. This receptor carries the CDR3 CSVRRYRGDEKLFF. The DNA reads TGCAGCGTGCGTCGGTACAGGGGAGACGAAAAACTGTTTTTT.